This record covers a single T cell receptor beta chain. The antigen is not known. CDR3 length: 14 amino acids. CDR1 is LNHDA, CDR2 SQIVND, per germline (reference sequence). V lost 2 bases and J lost 2, with 7 bases in between. Vbeta (60) and Jbeta (13) primers were used in the PCR. Data came from immunoSEQ multiplex PCR; TCRdb stores just in-frame clones and leaves some out. This sample has over 150,000 clones, with around 80% found just once. The sample belongs to a study of cytomegalovirus exposure and HLA in healthy donors. Study results and limitations: Cytomegalovirus status, reportedly, was diagnosed with high specificity and sensitivity by the classifier.

The chain uses TRBV19 and TRBJ1-5; D gene uncertain. The sequence was collected from a woman aged 60 to 75 in good health and CMV-seropositive. Material for sequencing was PBMCs. This CDR3 is CASSIRRGNQPQHF. The CDR3 bases are TGTGCCAGTAGTATAAGGAGGGGCAATCAGCCCCAGCATTTT.